The 31 T cell receptor beta chains reported below all come from one sample, sequenced in a study of brain T cells in children with intractable seizures. Only in-frame clones appear in the TCRdb table, and some are missing; sequencing was by immunoSEQ multiplex PCR. The sample comprises 110,000 or so clones, 85% to 95% of which are singletons, and approximately 3.9% rests with the top ten. This specimen consisted of peripheral blood, obtained at surgery. The receptors shown here come from a boy younger than two with hemimegalencephaly and intractable seizures.

The J gene is TRBJ1-4, the V gene TRBV28; no clear D gene. Trimming cost V 4 bases and J 6 bases, with 15 bases left between them. Germline CDR1 MDHEN, CDR2 SYDVKM. The CDR3 spans 15 residues. The CDR3 nucleotides are TGTGCCAGCAGTTCTATCCTCGAGAGGGATGAAAAACTGTTTTTT. It translates to CASSSILERDEKLFF.

The chain employs TRBV28 and TRBJ2-3, with 14 positions matching TRBD2. The CDR3 is 15 residues long. V shed 6 bases and J 6 bases; nucleotides not matched to a gene: 5. From germline, CDR1 is MDHEN and CDR2 SYDVKM. CDR3 protein: CASSLGLAGVDTQYF. CDR3 in DNA: TGTGCCAGCAGCTTGGGACTAGCGGGAGTTGATACGCAGTATTTT.

The chain's CDR3 is CASSQRTGPGANVLTF. CDR3 DNA sequence: TGTGCCAGCAGCCAACGCACAGGGCCTGGGGCCAACGTCCTGACTTTC. The V and J genes are TRBV3-1 (or the pseudogene TRBV3-2) and TRBJ2-6; possible D gene TRBD1, 6 bases. The ends were cut back, 2 bases at V and 2 bases at J, with 10 bases in the middle. Germline V CDR1 and CDR2: LGHDT, YNNKEL (reference sequence). The CDR3 is 16 residues long.

As concerns this clone: This sample also contains other DNA sequences that code for the same CDR3. The chain joins TRBV9 to TRBJ2-7; possibly TRBD1 or TRBD2 for D (5 bases each). In germline, CDR1 is SGDLS, CDR2 YYNGEE. CDR3 size: 15 residues. The ends were cut back, 0 bases at V and 0 bases at J, with 10 bases in the middle. The CDR3 reads CASSVGGSFSYEQYF. The CDR3 nucleotides are TGTGCCAGCAGCGTAGGGGGGTCCTTCTCCTACGAGCAGTACTTC.

V usage is TRBV11-2 and J usage is TRBJ1-4, with unresolved D. The CDR3 is made up of 15 amino acids. With 5 bases removed from V and 2 bases from J, the gap between germline ends came to 12 bases. Looked up from germline, CDR1 is SGHAT and CDR2 is FQNNGV. CDR3 amino acids: CASSLNLGTNEKLFF. CDR3 nucleotide sequence: TGTGCCAGCAGCCTCAACCTGGGGACTAATGAAAAACTGTTTTTT.

V usage is TRBV5-1 and J usage is TRBJ2-6; 7 bases match TRBD1. This CDR3 is built from 15 residues. Germline CDR1 reads SGHRS; CDR2 reads YFSETQ. V shed 4 bases and J 2 bases; nucleotides not matched to a gene: 3. This CDR3 is CASSIGTAGANVLTF. Written as DNA, the CDR3 is TGCGCCAGCAGCATCGGGACAGCTGGGGCCAACGTCCTGACTTTC.

The J gene is TRBJ2-7, the V gene TRBV28, with 12 positions matching TRBD2. Germline CDR1 reads MDHEN; CDR2 reads SYDVKM. The V gene end was trimmed by 2 bases and the J gene end by 4 bases; junction bases not matched to a gene: 9. The length of the CDR3 is 17 residues. The CDR3 sequence is CASSLGLAGGFIYEQYF. CDR3 bases: TGTGCCAGCAGTTTAGGGCTAGCGGGAGGGTTTATTTACGAGCAGTACTTC.

The rearrangement links TRBV11-3 to TRBJ2-2; D is perhaps TRBD1 (6 bases). CDR3 length: 15 amino acids. Germline assignment: CDR1 SGHNT and CDR2 YENEEA. The V end was cut by 5 bases, the J end by 1 base, with 11 bases between. CDR3 nucleotide sequence: TGTGCCAGCAGCGAGACAGGATTGAACACCGGGGAGCTGTTTTTT. It encodes CASSETGLNTGELFF.

The V call is TRBV9, the J call TRBJ2-5; 8 bases are shared with TRBD1. This CDR3 spans 13 amino acids. After removal of 1 base from V and 4 bases from J, the junction contained 0 bases not matched to a gene. Looked up from germline, CDR1 is SGDLS and CDR2 is YYNGEE. The DNA for the CDR3 is TGTGCCAGCAGCGTAACAGGGGGAGAGACCCAGTACTTC. This sequence encodes CASSVTGGETQYF.

The chain joins TRBV18 to TRBJ2-7; TRBD2 matches 11 bases. This CDR3 has 21 residues. CDR1 is KGHSH and CDR2 is LQKENI in the germline V gene. V was pared by 3 bases and J by 7 bases, with 26 bases of the junction left unmatched. CDR3 sequence reads: CASSPNRTGEIAGGPRDEQYF. The CDR3 nucleotides are TGTGCCAGCTCACCCAACCGGACAGGGGAGATAGCGGGAGGGCCAAGAGATGAGCAGTACTTC.

The chain couples TRBV7-9 to TRBJ2-3; D is ambiguous. Trimming removed 5 bases at V and 5 bases at J, with 20 bases between. This CDR3 contains 16 residues. CDR1 and CDR2 (germline): SEHNR, FQNEAQ (reference sequence). The CDR3 DNA is TGTGCCAGCAGCCTCGACCCGGCCCTAAAGAGAGATACGCAGTATTTT. It encodes CASSLDPALKRDTQYF.

The chain has TRBV19 and TRBJ2-2; maybe TRBD1 (5 bases). This CDR3 is 16 amino acids long. Germline V gene lookup returns CDR1 LNHDA and CDR2 SQIVND (reference sequence). The V gene lost 2 bases and the J gene lost 1 base, with 11 bases spanning the gap. CDR3: CASSIPQTGNTGELFF. The DNA of the CDR3 is TGTGCCAGTAGTATACCGCAAACAGGGAACACCGGGGAGCTGTTTTTT.

The chain has TRBV3-1 (or the pseudogene TRBV3-2) and TRBJ1-1; D not resolved. This CDR3 has 15 residues. Germline assignment: CDR1 LGHDT and CDR2 YNNKEL (reference sequence). V was cut by 7 bases and J by 1 base, with 16 bases left in between. For the CDR3, the DNA is TGTGCCAGCACCTTTCCGCGGGAGCCGAACACTGAAGCTTTCTTT. Encoded protein: CASTFPREPNTEAFF.

CDR3 nucleotides: TGTGCCAGTAGTATATTGGGGTCAGCCACCGGGGAGCTGTTTTTT. This translates into CASSILGSATGELFF. The genes are TRBV19 and TRBJ2-2; D unresolved. V dropped 2 bases and J dropped 4 bases, with 11 bases sitting between them. The CDR3 covers 15 residues. Germline CDR1 reads LNHDA; CDR2 reads SQIVND (reference sequence).

The chain has TRBV3-1 (or the pseudogene TRBV3-2) and TRBJ1-3, with no clear D. V was pared by 2 bases and J by 4 bases, with 3 bases between. Germline loops: CDR1 LGHDT, CDR2 YNNKEL (reference sequence). This CDR3 is built from 12 residues. In nucleotides, the CDR3 is TGTGCCAGCAGCCAATACGGAAACACCATATATTTT. Its translation: CASSQYGNTIYF.

V usage is TRBV5-1 and J usage is TRBJ2-7; 12 nucleotides align to TRBD2. With 4 bases clipped from V and 5 bases from J, the junction kept 7 bases outside the gene matches. The CDR3 is made up of 15 amino acids. Germline V gene lookup returns CDR1 SGHRS and CDR2 YFSETQ. DNA for the CDR3: TGCGCCAGCAGCCCTAGCGGGAGGGCCTGGAACGAGCAGTACTTC. Protein product: CASSPSGRAWNEQYF.

The rearrangement links TRBV4-2 to TRBJ1-3; D gene uncertain. The V end lost 5 bases, the J end lost 0 bases, and 11 bases lay between the germline ends. The germline V gene has CDR1 LGHNA and CDR2 YNFKEQ. This CDR3 is 15 amino acids long. The CDR3 DNA is TGTGCCAGCAGCACGTGGGCCCTCTCTGGAAACACCATATATTTT. This codes for CASSTWALSGNTIYF.

The rearrangement uses TRBV24-1 and TRBJ2-3; D possibly corresponds to TRBD2 (5 bases). Germline values: CDR1 KGHDR, CDR2 SFDVKD. This CDR3 contains 16 residues. V lost 0 bases, J lost 1 base, and 10 bases lay in between. The CDR3 coding sequence is TGTGCCACCAGTGATTTGCGGGGAGCCGGCACAGATACGCAGTATTTT. Protein sequence: CATSDLRGAGTDTQYF.

V usage is TRBV12-3 or TRBV12-4 and J usage is TRBJ2-3; D is uncertain. The CDR3 spans 11 residues. Trimming removed 1 base from V and 8 bases from J, with 4 bases in between. In DNA form, the CDR3 reads TGTGCCAGCAGTTTAGATAGTACGCAGTATTTT. Translation gives CASSLDSTQYF.

The chain recombines TRBV2 with TRBJ2-5, with D unclear. CDR3 length equals 14 residues. V was clipped by 4 bases and J by 4 bases, with 13 bases between them. Germline lookup yields CDR1 SNHLY and CDR2 FYNNEI. CDR3 loop: CASSVLTSLETQYF. The CDR3 coding sequence is TGTGCCAGCAGTGTTCTAACCTCGCTAGAGACCCAGTACTTC.

The chain has TRBV9 and TRBJ1-4; 7 bases are shared with TRBD1. The CDR3 length is 14 residues. J gave up 10 bases and V 0 bases, and 6 bases lay outside the gene matches. Germline CDR1 reads SGDLS; CDR2 reads YYNGEE. CDR3 in DNA: TGTGCCAGCAGCGTAGTAGGGGGCGCGGGAAAACTGTTTTTT. It translates to CASSVVGGAGKLFF. Supplemented by reference TRBV9 and TRBJ1-4, the full variable domain reads DSGVTQTPKHLITATGQRVTLRCSPRSGDLSVYWYQQSLDQGLQFLIQYYNGEERAKGNILERFSAQQFPDLHSELNLSSLELGDSALYFCASSVVGGAGKLFFGSGTQLSVL.

The rearrangement uses TRBV24-1 and TRBJ1-6, with D maybe TRBD1 (6 bases). This CDR3 spans 15 amino acids. V was shortened by 3 bases and J by 7 bases, with 12 bases between the two germline ends. CDR1 and CDR2 (germline): KGHDR, SFDVKD. This CDR3 reads CATSDATGGNSPLHF. The CDR3 DNA is TGTGCCACCAGTGATGCGACAGGAGGCAATTCACCCCTCCACTTT.

The CDR3 DNA reads TGTGCCAGCAGTCTTCCCAGTCTTGTCAATGAGCAGTTCTTC. Translating gives CASSLPSLVNEQFF. The rearrangement joins TRBV7-9 to TRBJ2-1; D is undetermined. Looked up from germline, CDR1 is SEHNR and CDR2 is FQNEAQ (reference sequence). The CDR3 covers 14 residues. V gave up 6 bases and J gave up 6 bases, with 15 bases separating them.

This clone was found a few times. The rearrangement joins TRBV27 to TRBJ1-5; no firm D call. Germline CDR1 and CDR2: MNHEY and SMNVEV (reference sequence). The CDR3 spans 13 residues. Trimming took off 3 bases at V and 4 bases at J, with 7 bases between the two ends. The CDR3 loop is CASSFGRNQPQHF. The CDR3 DNA sequence: TGTGCCAGCAGTTTTGGCCGTAATCAGCCCCAGCATTTT.

The gene calls are TRBV27 and TRBJ1-5; TRBD1 matches 7 bases. CDR1 is MNHEY and CDR2 is SMNVEV in the germline V gene (reference sequence). The CDR3 extends over 16 amino acids. The V segment lost 10 bases and the J segment 2 bases; nucleotides outside the gene matches: 14. The CDR3 reads CATQYRGPGGNQPQHF. CDR3 sequence (DNA): TGTGCCACGCAATACAGGGGTCCGGGGGGCAATCAGCCCCAGCATTTT.

The CDR3 coding sequence is TGTGCCAGCAGTTTAGGTTTGGCAGGTGATTCCTACGAGCAGTACTTC. This translates into CASSLGLAGDSYEQYF. V gene TRBV28 combines with J gene TRBJ2-7; D remains ambiguous. This CDR3 spans 16 amino acids. Per the germline V gene, CDR1 is MDHEN and CDR2 is SYDVKM. The V and J ends lost 2 bases and 1 base respectively, with 15 bases between them.

This chain links TRBV4-3 with TRBJ2-5, with 7 bases lining up with TRBD2. The CDR3 runs 17 residues. Germline trimming cut 4 bases from V and 2 bases from J; bases unmatched to any gene: 13. The germline V gene encodes CDR1 LGHNA and CDR2 YSLEER. CDR3 loop: CASSRITGGGLQETQYF. The CDR3 DNA is TGCGCCAGCAGCCGTATCACTGGCGGGGGACTACAAGAGACCCAGTACTTC.

In this sample, this clone turned up once. V is TRBV15 and J is TRBJ1-1; 9 bases are shared with TRBD1. With 5 bases clipped from V and 5 bases from J, the junction kept 6 bases outside the gene matches. CDR1 and CDR2 from the germline V gene are LNHNV and YYDKDF (reference sequence). The CDR3 extends over 14 amino acids. This chain's CDR3 is CATSGGTGRTEAFF. The CDR3 DNA follows: TGTGCCACCAGCGGAGGGACAGGGAGGACTGAAGCTTTCTTT.

The chain employs TRBV30 and TRBJ1-2; tentatively, D is TRBD1 (5 bases). Germline V gene data show CDR1 as GTSNPN and CDR2 as SVGIG (reference sequence). The CDR3 runs to 13 residues. With 2 bases removed from V and 3 bases from J, the gap between germline ends came to 10 bases. The DNA of the CDR3 is TGTGCCTGGAGTAGCGGAGGGGACTATGGCTACACCTTC. This encodes CAWSSGGDYGYTF. Variable domain in full (rest from reference TRBV30 and TRBJ1-2): SQTIHQWPATLVQPVGSPLSLECTVEGTSNPNLYWYRQAAGRGLQLLFYSVGIGQISSEVPQNLSASRPQDRQFILSSKKLLLSDSGFYLCAWSSGGDYGYTFGSGTRLTVV.

The rearrangement joins TRBV27 to TRBJ1-2; D not resolved. The V and J ends lost 5 bases and 7 bases respectively, with 14 bases between them. Germline assignment: CDR1 MNHEY and CDR2 SMNVEV (reference sequence). The CDR3 extends over 13 amino acids. CDR3 sequence: CASSPPPTGGYTF. CDR3 sequence (DNA): TGTGCCAGCAGTCCCCCCCCCACTGGTGGCTACACCTTC.

This chain links TRBV27 with TRBJ1-1; TRBD1 aligns across 10 bases. Germline CDR1 and CDR2: MNHEY and SMNVEV (reference sequence). With V trimmed by 5 bases and J by 4 bases, 4 bases remained unmatched. The CDR3 runs 14 residues. CDR3 nucleotide sequence: TGTGCCAGCAGTGCGGGACAGGGGATCACTGAAGCTTTCTTT. It yields the protein CASSAGQGITEAFF.